This T cell receptor beta chain originates from a study of blood T cell repertoires in COVID-19. Study-wide context: Donors in the United States, Italy and Spain gave samples during acute or convalescent COVID-19. From T cells, B-cell-depleted T cells, or PBMCs came the material, which was cDNA or gDNA.

Trimming left V 3 bases short and J 0 bases short, with 8 bases between. This CDR3 contains 14 residues. Germline values: CDR1 LGHDT, CDR2 YNNKEL (reference sequence). As originally analysed: Amplification of reference gene primers provided the estimated nucleated cell counts. Sequenced by immunoSEQ multiplex PCR; TCRdb stores in-frame clones only, minus some. V, J and clone size are those of that table, while D and trimming were read from the DNA. The data hold around 150,000 clones, with around 73% observed a single time. The chain employs TRBV3-1 (or the pseudogene TRBV3-2) and TRBJ1-1; D is unclear. The sequence was obtained from a man between 60 and 75 years old who had recovered from COVID-19. Sequencing input: peripheral blood. The CDR3 loop reads CASSQGALNTEAFF. Here the CDR3 DNA reads TGTGCCAGCAGCCAGGGAGCGTTGAACACTGAAGCTTTCTTT.